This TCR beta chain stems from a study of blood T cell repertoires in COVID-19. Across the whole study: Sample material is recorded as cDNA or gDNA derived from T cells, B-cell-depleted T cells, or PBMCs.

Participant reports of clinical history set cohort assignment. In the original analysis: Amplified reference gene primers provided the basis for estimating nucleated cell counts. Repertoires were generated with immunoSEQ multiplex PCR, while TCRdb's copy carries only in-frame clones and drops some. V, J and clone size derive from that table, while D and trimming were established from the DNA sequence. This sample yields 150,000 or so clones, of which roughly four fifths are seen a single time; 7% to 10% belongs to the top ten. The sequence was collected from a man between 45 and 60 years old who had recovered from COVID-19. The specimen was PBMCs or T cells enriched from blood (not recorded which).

In DNA form, the CDR3 reads TGTGCCAGTAGTATAGATGTGGTGACAGGGAGGTCACCCCTCCACTTT. Protein: CASSIDVVTGRSPLHF. The chain employs TRBV19 and TRBJ1-6; TRBD1 agrees at 7 bases. Germline V gene lookup returns CDR1 LNHDA and CDR2 SQIVND (reference sequence). The CDR3 has 16 amino acids. V lost 0 bases to trimming and J lost 10 bases; unmatched junction nucleotides: 9.